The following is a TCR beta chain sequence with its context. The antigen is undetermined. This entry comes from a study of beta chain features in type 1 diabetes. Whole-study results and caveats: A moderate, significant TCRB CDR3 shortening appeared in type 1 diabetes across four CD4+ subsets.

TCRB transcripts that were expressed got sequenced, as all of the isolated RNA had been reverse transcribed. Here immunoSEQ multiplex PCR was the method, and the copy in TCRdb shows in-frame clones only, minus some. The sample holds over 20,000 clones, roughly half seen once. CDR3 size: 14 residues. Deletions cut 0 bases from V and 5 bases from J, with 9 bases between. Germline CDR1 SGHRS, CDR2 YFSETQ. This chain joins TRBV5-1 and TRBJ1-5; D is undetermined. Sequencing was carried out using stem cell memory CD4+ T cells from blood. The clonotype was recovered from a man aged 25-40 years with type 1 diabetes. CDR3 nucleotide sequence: TGCGCCAGCAGCTTGGAGGGAGCCGATCAGCCCCAGCATTTT. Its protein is CASSLEGADQPQHF.